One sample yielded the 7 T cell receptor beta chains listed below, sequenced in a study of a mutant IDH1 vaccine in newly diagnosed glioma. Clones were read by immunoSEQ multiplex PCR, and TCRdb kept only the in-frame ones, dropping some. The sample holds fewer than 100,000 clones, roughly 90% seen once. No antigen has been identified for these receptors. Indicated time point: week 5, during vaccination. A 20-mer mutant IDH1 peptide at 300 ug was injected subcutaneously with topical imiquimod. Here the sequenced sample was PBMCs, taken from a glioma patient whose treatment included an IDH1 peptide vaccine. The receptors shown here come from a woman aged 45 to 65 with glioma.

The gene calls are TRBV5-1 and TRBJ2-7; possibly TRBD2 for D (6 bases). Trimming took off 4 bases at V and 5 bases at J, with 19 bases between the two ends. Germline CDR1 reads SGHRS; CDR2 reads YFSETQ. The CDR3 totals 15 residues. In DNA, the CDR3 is TGCGCCAGCAGCCCCGAGGAGGGAGTGGGCCACGAGCAGTACTTC. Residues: CASSPEEGVGHEQYF.

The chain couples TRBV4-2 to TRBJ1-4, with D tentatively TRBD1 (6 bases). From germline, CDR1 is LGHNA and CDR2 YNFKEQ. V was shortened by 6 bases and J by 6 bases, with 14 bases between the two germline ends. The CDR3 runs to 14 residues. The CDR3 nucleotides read TGTGCCAGCAGTCTCAGACCAGGGGATGAAAAACTGTTTTTT. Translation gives CASSLRPGDEKLFF.

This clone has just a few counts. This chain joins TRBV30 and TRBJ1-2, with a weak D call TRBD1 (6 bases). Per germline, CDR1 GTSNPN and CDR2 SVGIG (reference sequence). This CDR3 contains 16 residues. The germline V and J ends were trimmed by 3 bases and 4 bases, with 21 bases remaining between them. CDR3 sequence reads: CAWSLFRTANLYGYTF. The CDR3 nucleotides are TGTGCCTGGAGCCTTTTTAGGACAGCAAACCTCTATGGCTACACCTTC.

CDR3 protein: CSVGERGENTEAFF. CDR3 sequence (DNA): TGCAGCGTTGGGGAGCGGGGCGAGAACACTGAAGCTTTCTTT. J is TRBJ1-1 and V is TRBV29-1; a weak D match, TRBD1 (5 bases). The CDR3 sequence is 14 residues long. The V gene's germline CDR1 is SQVTM and CDR2 ANQGSEA. V gave up 4 bases and J gave up 1 base, with 13 bases separating them.

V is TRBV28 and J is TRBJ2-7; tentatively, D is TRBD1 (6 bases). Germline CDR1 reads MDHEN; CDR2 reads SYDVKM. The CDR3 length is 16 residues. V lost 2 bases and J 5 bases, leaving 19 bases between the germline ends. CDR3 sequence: CASSLGRQVLLDEQYF. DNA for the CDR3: TGTGCCAGCAGTTTAGGCCGACAGGTCCTTTTGGACGAGCAGTACTTC.

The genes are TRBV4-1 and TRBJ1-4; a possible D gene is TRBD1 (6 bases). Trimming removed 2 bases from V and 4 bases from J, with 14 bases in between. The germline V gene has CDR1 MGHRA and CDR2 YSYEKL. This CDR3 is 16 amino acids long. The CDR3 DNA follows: TGCGCCAGCAGCCAACCGCGGGGGGCGGGTAATGAAAAACTGTTTTTT. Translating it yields CASSQPRGAGNEKLFF.

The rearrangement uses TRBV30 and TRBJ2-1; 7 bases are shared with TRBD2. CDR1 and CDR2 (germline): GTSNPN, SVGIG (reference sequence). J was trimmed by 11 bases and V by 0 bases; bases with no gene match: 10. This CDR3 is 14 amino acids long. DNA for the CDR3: TGTGCCTGGAGTGTTGGGCGCCGGGGGGAGAAGCAGTTCTTC. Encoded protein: CAWSVGRRGEKQFF.